The clone carrying this T cell receptor (beta chain) was detected only a few times. The CDR3 has 14 amino acids. The ends were cut back, 3 bases at V and 8 bases at J, with 13 bases in the middle. Per the germline V gene, CDR1 is KGHDR and CDR2 is SFDVKD. The data stem from a study of T-cell reconstitution after alpha-beta-depleted transplantation in children. For TCRbeta, the library was prepared with unique molecular identifiers. In TCRdb, the PCR reads were re-called with MiXCR into one record per CDR3 protein. The profile shows 500,000 or so distinct CDR3 sequences, around a third of them singletons.

This chain links TRBV24-1 with TRBJ2-1; D may be TRBD1 (5 bases). The sequence was collected from a human donor who donated a stem cell graft to a child with aplastic anemia. The sequencing here drew on PBMCs from the stem cell graft donor, taken from the stem cell graft. CDR3 DNA sequence: TGTGCCACCAGTGATGTCAGGGTAATCGATGAGCAGTTCTTC. The encoded protein is CATSDVRVIDEQFF.